Presented here are 8 T cell receptor beta chains from one specimen sequenced in a study of blood T cell repertoires in COVID-19. Clones were read by immunoSEQ multiplex PCR, and TCRdb kept only the in-frame ones, dropping some. The sample has more than 65,000 clones, about 90% seen once; the top ten hold roughly 8%. Sequencing used peripheral blood. All receptors derive from a human donor in a cohort sampled during active COVID-19.

V gene TRBV11-2 combines with J gene TRBJ1-1; D gene ambiguous. V was shortened by 5 bases and J by 1 base, with 8 bases between the two germline ends. CDR3 length equals 13 residues. CDR1 is SGHAT and CDR2 is FQNNGV in the germline V gene. The CDR3 nucleotides read TGTGCCAGCAGCCTAACGAAGAACACTGAAGCTTTCTTT. This sequence encodes CASSLTKNTEAFF.

The rearrangement links TRBV3-1 (or the pseudogene TRBV3-2) to TRBJ1-2, with D possibly being TRBD1 (5 bases). Per the germline V gene, CDR1 is LGHDT and CDR2 is YNNKEL (reference sequence). CDR3 length equals 13 residues. The V gene lost 3 bases and the J gene lost 2 bases, with 7 bases spanning the gap. CDR3 residues: CASSQGLNYGYTF. The CDR3, as DNA: TGTGCCAGCAGCCAGGGGCTGAACTATGGCTACACCTTC.

The V and J genes are TRBV5-6 and TRBJ1-1; D perhaps matches TRBD1 (5 bases). The V end was cut by 6 bases, the J end by 7 bases, with 13 bases between. Germline values: CDR1 SGHDT, CDR2 YYEEEE. The CDR3 covers 12 residues. CDR3 bases: TGTGCCAGCAACGGATGGGGGGATGAAGCTTTCTTT. Its protein is CASNGWGDEAFF.

The CDR3 sequence: CASSADRVENEQFF. The CDR3 region has the DNA TGCGCCAGCAGCGCGGACAGGGTCGAGAATGAGCAGTTCTTC. The chain joins TRBV5-1 to TRBJ2-1; the match to TRBD1 covers 8 bases. Germline values: CDR1 SGHRS, CDR2 YFSETQ. This CDR3 has 14 amino acids. V was pared by 4 bases and J by 7 bases, with 7 bases of the junction left unmatched.

The V and J genes are TRBV7-3 and TRBJ2-1; TRBD1 matches 9 bases. Looked up from germline, CDR1 is SGHTA and CDR2 is FQGTGA. The trim removed 1 base at V and 8 bases at J, leaving 6 bases unmatched. The CDR3 is 15 amino acids. The CDR3 nucleotides read TGTGCCAGCAGCTTAAGTCAGGACAGGGGTCATGAGCAGTTCTTC. Protein: CASSLSQDRGHEQFF.

The rearrangement links TRBV19 to TRBJ1-4, with 7 bases lining up with TRBD1. With 3 bases clipped from V and 8 bases from J, the junction kept 6 bases outside the gene matches. The CDR3 is 14 amino acids. The germline V gene has CDR1 LNHDA and CDR2 SQIVND (reference sequence). The chain's CDR3 is CASSMTGSEEKLFF. The CDR3 DNA follows: TGTGCCAGTAGTATGACAGGGTCGGAGGAAAAACTGTTTTTT.

This clone was counted between two and nine times. The rearrangement joins TRBV6-5 to TRBJ1-1; D call uncertain. Germline V gene sequence: CDR1 MNHEY, CDR2 SVGAGI. V lost 0 bases and J lost 3, with 11 bases in between. The CDR3 totals 15 residues. This chain's CDR3 is CASSYSTYRDTEAFF. The DNA for the CDR3 is TGTGCCAGCAGTTACTCGACCTATCGGGACACTGAAGCTTTCTTT.

The V gene is TRBV5-6, the J gene TRBJ2-7; a weak D match, TRBD1 (5 bases). Germline V gives CDR1 SGHDT, CDR2 YYEEEE. Trimming took off 4 bases at V and 3 bases at J, with 20 bases between the two ends. The CDR3 length is 16 residues. The CDR3 is CASSGRAFAVGYEQYF. The DNA for the CDR3 is TGTGCCAGCAGCGGCAGGGCGTTTGCCGTGGGCTACGAGCAGTACTTC.